Listed below are T cell receptor beta chains from one sample, sequenced in a study of shared clonotypes between healthy human individuals. Sequencing used immunoSEQ multiplex PCR; TCRdb keeps in-frame clones, though not all of them. The table records some 1 million clones, roughly 70% of them present only once. The specimen was memory CD4+ T cells sorted from blood. All receptors derive from a man between 18 and 35 years old in good health. CDR3s leave out the opening cysteine and the closing phenylalanine or tryptophan.

J	V	CDR3
TRBJ2-4	TRBV2	ASSEVSAKNIQY
TRBJ1-2	TRBV14	ASSQDWAYGYT
TRBJ2-7	TRBV4-1	ASRRTGEYEQY
TRBJ2-1	TRBV7-3	ASSLSSGGSYNEQF
TRBJ2-2	TRBV11-3	ASSMGQAGELF
TRBJ1-5	TRBV2	ASRDHSGNQPQH
TRBJ2-7	TRBV23-1	AGRNGLAGDNCSYEQY
TRBJ2-7	TRBV5-1	ASSLDWSYEQY
TRBJ1-2	TRBV30	AWMKGWEGYT
TRBJ1-5	TRBV2	ASSLLYQPQH